Following are 8 T cell receptor beta chains from one sample sequenced in a study of CD8+ T cells in alopecia areata (dated by TCRdb to 2016 to 2018). Interpreted using the paper, the time point label stands for: mouse skin 3 weeks after grafting. The library came from the immunoSEQ multiplex PCR assay. For TCR sequencing, RNA was extracted from every sample and reverse transcribed into cDNA to serve as template. TCRdb took over this immuneACCESS table, retaining in-frame rearrangements with V and J assigned. Such tables are incomplete; in checked studies, under half of the missing clones stem from an unresolved V gene, and the remainder is unexplained. This sample has thousands of clones in the table, none counted a single time. The ten most abundant clones make up more than 8.5% of the sample. The material was skin, obtained at week 3. The receptors here all came from a C3H/HeJ mouse with alopecia areata. With respect to MHC, this strain carries the haplotype H2-k.

This clone is labeled medium-sized. The gene symbols are mouse symbols. The CDR3 loop reads CASNLGESAETLYF. The DNA read from the CDR3 is TGTGCCAGCAACCTGGGGGAGAGTGCAGAA. This sequence joins TRBV13-3 and TRBJ2-3, with TRBD2 matching 7 bases. The read stops 4 residues short of the end of the CDR3; the missing end is completed from the germline J gene. V was clipped by 6 bases and J by 0 bases; unmatched bases: 4. Looked up from germline, CDR1 is NNHDY and CDR2 is SYVADS. CDR3 size: 14 residues.

Ten or more counts support this clone. The germline and genes are mouse ones. The missing CDR3 end, 4 residues past where the read stops, is filled in from the germline J gene. This chain uses TRBV13-1 with TRBJ2-1, with TRBD2 identical over 9 bases. The germline gives CDR1 NSHNY, CDR2 SYGAGN. This CDR3 region has 15 residues. Trimming at V came to 0 bases and at J to 6 bases, leaving 4 bases not matched to a gene. The DNA read from the CDR3 is TGTGCCAGCAGTGATGGGGCTGGGGGGGTTGCT. Translated: CASSDGAGGVA. The complete CDR3 reads CASSDGAGGVAEQFF.

This clone was counted at least ten times. The gene symbols are mouse symbols. The read ends 4 residues early relative to the CDR3; the germline J gene fills the gap. The chain carries TRBV13-2 and TRBJ2-7, with 11 positions matching TRBD2. V shed 8 bases and J 3 bases; nucleotides not matched to a gene: 4. The CDR3 contains 13 residues. The germline CDR1 and CDR2 sequences are NNHNN and SYGAGS (reference sequence). The sequenced part of the CDR3 DNA is TGTGCCAGTTCCGACTGGGGGGGCTAT. It translates to CASSDWGGY. The whole CDR3 is CASSDWGGYEQYF.

Regarding this clone: Germline and junction disagree at one end, which may indicate a read error. The genes and germline here are from mouse. The read terminates 4 residues before the CDR3 end, so the remaining end is supplied by the germline J gene. Other DNA variants within this sample encode the same CDR3. The chain recombines TRBV13-1 with TRBJ2-4, with TRBD2 identical over 7 bases. Germline values: CDR1 NSHNY, CDR2 SYGAGN. This CDR3 is 15 amino acids long. The CDR3 reads CASRNGGTSQNTLYF. CDR3 DNA (partial): TGCGCCAGCAGGAATGGGGGGACTAGTCAAAAC.

In its sample, this clone ranks as medium-sized. Germline and genes here are mouse. Read sequence stops 3 residues before the CDR3 end, and the germline J gene provides the missing end. The chain is built from TRBV13-3 and TRBJ1-6; no reliable D call. TRBJ1-6 is filed as an ORF, its function uncertain. Trimming removed 2 bases at V and 3 bases at J, with 9 bases between. The length of the CDR3 is 15 residues. CDR1 NNHDY and CDR2 SYVADS come from the germline V gene. CDR3 protein: CASSETIHYNSPLYF. Partial CDR3 DNA: TGTGCCAGCAGTGAGACAATCCACTATAATTCGCCC.

This clone was seen a few times. Genes and germline come from the mouse. The read falls 4 residues short of the CDR3 end, and the missing part is taken from the germline J gene. The chain couples TRBV13-2 to TRBJ2-4; 7 nucleotides agree with TRBD2. J lost 0 bases, V lost 2 bases, and 3 bases had no gene match. The CDR3 has 15 residues. Germline V lookup: CDR1 NNHNN, CDR2 SYGAGS (reference sequence). This chain's CDR3 is CASGERLGSQNTLYF. Partial CDR3 DNA: TGTGCCAGCGGTGAAAGACTGGGAAGTCAAAAC.

This clone is medium-sized. These gene names are mouse names. The read terminates 4 residues before the CDR3 end, so the remaining end is supplied by the germline J gene. This sequence joins TRBV1 and TRBJ2-7, with 10 positions matching TRBD2. V was clipped by 2 bases and J by 0 bases; unmatched bases: 4. This CDR3 spans 16 amino acids. The germline gives CDR1 NSQYPW, CDR2 LRSPGD (reference sequence). CDR3: CTCSALGGRGSYEQYF. The CDR3 bases that were read are TGCACCTGCAGTGCACTGGGGGGGCGCGGCTCCTAT.

The sample holds many counts of this clone. Mouse names are used for the genes. CDR3 protein: CASSSPGQQDTQYF. The sequenced part of the CDR3 DNA is TGTGCTAGCAGTTCACCGGGACAGCAAGAC. This rearrangement joins TRBV29 to TRBJ2-5; 7 nucleotides line up with TRBD1. The read is 4 residues too short to cover the CDR3 end, so that end is filled in from the germline J gene. J was trimmed by 3 bases and V by 4 bases; bases with no gene match: 4. The CDR3 is 14 amino acids. The germline gives CDR1 MSHET, CDR2 SYDVDS. The full variable domain, its missing parts supplied by reference TRBV29 and TRBJ2-5, is DMKVTQMPRYLIKRMGENVLLECGQDMSHETMYWYRQDPGLGLQLIYISYDVDSNSEGDIPKGYRVSRKKREHFSLILDSAKTNQTSVYFCASSSPGQQDTQYFGPGTRLLVL.